The 20 T cell receptor beta chains below come from one sample, sequenced in a study of CD8+ T cells in alopecia areata (dated by TCRdb to the late 2010s). The intended sense of this specimen's time point label: baseline before oral tofacitinib. To prepare the library, the immunoSEQ multiplex PCR assay was applied. For TCR sequencing, RNA was extracted from every sample and reverse transcribed into cDNA to serve as template. TCRdb limited this immuneACCESS table to in-frame rearrangements with V and J called. A share of clones is missing; checked studies link under half to unresolved V genes, and the rest is unexplained. The sample has 180,000 or so clones on record, about 67% of them singletons. In total, the top ten clones hold over 9.5% of the sample. The material sequenced was CD8+ T cells sorted from blood, taken at week 0. These TCRs come from a human donor with alopecia areata.

CDR3 nucleotide sequence: TGTGCCAGTAGGGGTAGTGGCAATCAGCCCCAGCATTTT. Residues: CASRGSGNQPQHF. This sequence joins TRBV19 and TRBJ1-5; D is ambiguous. The CDR3 spans 13 residues. CDR1 is LNHDA and CDR2 is SQIVND in the germline V gene (reference sequence). Trimming cost V 6 bases and J 2 bases, with 8 bases left between them.

The chain links TRBV7-9 to TRBJ1-4; D not resolved. Germline-derived CDR1 and CDR2 are SEHNR and FQNEAQ (reference sequence). V lost 5 bases and J 3 bases, leaving 13 bases between the germline ends. CDR3 length: 15 residues. CDR3 DNA sequence: TGTGCCAGCAGCCAAGGGTGGGCACCTAATGAAAAACTGTTTTTT. Translating it yields CASSQGWAPNEKLFF.

V usage is TRBV7-2 and J usage is TRBJ2-7; D gene ambiguous. V was pared by 1 base and J by 1 base, with 11 bases between. Germline CDR1 is SGHTA and CDR2 is FQGNSA. The CDR3 sequence is 15 residues long. The CDR3 DNA reads as TGTGCCAGCAGCTTAGGATCCCAGCCTTCCTACGAGCAGTACTTC. Encoded protein: CASSLGSQPSYEQYF.

CDR3 sequence: CAWSVGSGAADTQYF. The CDR3 nucleotides read TGTGCCTGGAGTGTGGGTAGCGGGGCCGCAGATACGCAGTATTTT. The rearrangement links TRBV30 to TRBJ2-3, with 8 bases identical to TRBD2. This CDR3 contains 15 residues. V shed 0 bases, J shed 4 bases, and the junction held 6 bases outside the gene matches. Germline CDR1 GTSNPN, CDR2 SVGIG (reference sequence).

This chain connects TRBV19 to TRBJ1-1, with D unclear. The germline CDR1 and CDR2 sequences are LNHDA and SQIVND (reference sequence). V was pared by 6 bases and J by 1 base, with 9 bases between. The CDR3 has 13 amino acids. Here the CDR3 reads CASRGFGNTEAFF. The CDR3 region has the DNA TGTGCCAGTAGGGGGTTTGGGAACACTGAAGCTTTCTTT.

In DNA form, the CDR3 reads TGTGCCAGCAGCTTGGGTTATAGGGGCAATCAGCCCCAGCATTTT. Amino acids: CASSLGYRGNQPQHF. The chain joins TRBV5-6 to TRBJ1-5; no clear D. With 0 bases removed from V and 2 bases from J, the gap between germline ends came to 9 bases. Germline CDR1 SGHDT, CDR2 YYEEEE. This CDR3 comprises 15 residues. Full variable domain (remainder filled in from reference TRBV5-6 and TRBJ1-5): DAGVTQSPTHLIKTRGQQVTLRCSPKSGHDTVSWYQQALGQGPQFIFQYYEEEERQRGNFPDRFSGHQFPNYSSELNVNALLLGDSALYLCASSLGYRGNQPQHFGDGTRLSIL.

The rearrangement uses TRBV29-1 and TRBJ2-1; possibly TRBD2 for D (5 bases). The V end lost 6 bases, the J end lost 3 bases, and 9 bases lay between the germline ends. The germline V gene encodes CDR1 SQVTM and CDR2 ANQGSEA. The CDR3 consists of 12 residues. The CDR3 sequence: CSVGGFYNEQFF. The CDR3 nucleotides are TGCAGCGTGGGCGGGTTCTACAATGAGCAGTTCTTC.

A few counts support this clone. The chain is built from TRBV10-3 and TRBJ1-5, with D unresolved. The CDR3 is made up of 13 amino acids. The germline V gene has CDR1 ENHRY and CDR2 SYGVKD. V was shortened by 0 bases and J by 5 bases, with 5 bases between the two germline ends. The CDR3 DNA reads TGTGCCATCAGTGAGTCTGGGGATCAGCCCCAGCATTTT. As protein: CAISESGDQPQHF.

The V gene is TRBV19, the J gene TRBJ2-7, with unresolved D. The CDR3 length is 14 residues. Looked up from germline, CDR1 is LNHDA and CDR2 is SQIVND (reference sequence). The V gene lost 6 bases and the J gene lost 4 bases, with 16 bases spanning the gap. The CDR3 here is CASSLGSGPYEQYF. The CDR3 bases are TGTGCCAGTAGCCTAGGCTCTGGTCCATACGAGCAGTACTTC.

This chain uses TRBV7-2 with TRBJ2-7; D possibly corresponds to TRBD2 (6 bases). The CDR3 covers 14 residues. From germline, CDR1 is SGHTA and CDR2 FQGNSA. Trimming took 1 base from V and 3 from J, leaving 10 bases between them. The CDR3 sequence is CASSLEGLIYEQYF. In DNA form, the CDR3 reads TGTGCCAGCAGCTTAGAGGGACTCATCTACGAGCAGTACTTC. The full variable domain, with the rest looked up from reference TRBV7-2 and TRBJ2-7, is GAGVSQSPSNKVTEKGKDVELRCDPISGHTALYWYRQSLGQGLEFLIYFQGNSAPDKSGLPSDRFSAERTGGSVSTLTIQRTQQEDSAVYLCASSLEGLIYEQYFGPGTRLTVT.

A remark on this clone: Other DNA sequences of this sample code for an identical CDR3. The rearrangement links TRBV13 to TRBJ2-7; D ambiguous. Trimming removed 4 bases from V and 0 bases from J, with 4 bases in between. This CDR3 is built from 12 residues. CDR1 PRHDT and CDR2 FYEKMQ come from the germline V gene (reference sequence). The CDR3 region is CASSSSSYEQYF. The CDR3 DNA sequence: TGTGCCAGCAGCTCCAGCTCCTACGAGCAGTACTTC.

The chain recombines TRBV4-2 with TRBJ2-7, with 9 bases that match TRBD2. In germline, CDR1 is LGHNA, CDR2 YNFKEQ. The J segment lost 3 bases and the V segment lost 0 bases, leaving 6 bases of the junction unmatched. This CDR3 has 16 amino acids. Here the CDR3 DNA reads TGTGCCAGCAGCCAAGACGAGGTGCGGGGGGGCTACGAGCAGTACTTC. Its translation: CASSQDEVRGGYEQYF.

The chain is built from TRBV23-1 and TRBJ2-7; no clear D gene. TRBV23-1 is sorted into the ORF group, with uncertain function. The CDR3 loop spans 12 amino acids. V was clipped by 0 bases and J by 7 bases, with 7 bases between them. The CDR3 sequence: CASSQSFREQYF. CDR3 nucleotide sequence: TGCGCCAGCAGTCAATCGTTTCGAGAGCAGTACTTC.

The V gene is TRBV27, the J gene TRBJ2-3, with D perhaps matching TRBD1 or TRBD2 (6 bases each). Trimming shortened V by 7 bases and J by 1 base, and 9 bases separated the two germline ends. The CDR3 is 13 residues long. Germline V lookup: CDR1 MNHEY, CDR2 SMNVEV (reference sequence). This chain's CDR3 is CASIRGGTDTQYF. Here the CDR3 DNA reads TGTGCCAGCATAAGGGGGGGCACAGATACGCAGTATTTT.

V usage is TRBV28 and J usage is TRBJ1-6, with unresolved D. The length of the CDR3 is 14 residues. Germline V gene data show CDR1 as MDHEN and CDR2 as SYDVKM. V lost 6 bases to trimming and J lost 5 bases, with 11 bases between them. CDR3 DNA: TGTGCCAGCAGCCGCCGCGTTAATAATTCACCCCTCCACTTT. Translating it yields CASSRRVNNSPLHF.

The chain joins TRBV5-3 to TRBJ1-6; D uncertain. TRBV5-3 is filed as an ORF, its function uncertain. The CDR3 runs 13 residues. Trimming shortened V by 6 bases and J by 10 bases, and 14 bases separated the two germline ends. The CDR3: CARNPDACSPLHF. The CDR3 bases are TGTGCCAGAAATCCGGACGCTTGCTCACCCCTCCACTTT.

The chain combines TRBV4-1 with TRBJ2-7; tentatively, D is TRBD1 (5 bases). Germline V CDR1 and CDR2: MGHRA, YSYEKL. Trimming left V 4 bases short and J 1 base short, with 11 bases between. This CDR3 has 14 residues. This CDR3 is CASSPDSGSYEQYF. The CDR3 nucleotides read TGCGCCAGCAGCCCAGACAGTGGATCCTACGAGCAGTACTTC.

V gene TRBV29-1 combines with J gene TRBJ1-1; the D is unclear. CDR3 length: 11 residues. The V gene's germline CDR1 is SQVTM and CDR2 ANQGSEA. V lost 6 bases to trimming and J lost 1 base, with 6 bases between them. The CDR3: CSVDKNTEAFF. CDR3 nucleotide sequence: TGCAGCGTCGACAAGAACACTGAAGCTTTCTTT.

The genes are TRBV30 and TRBJ1-2; D unresolved. V shed 3 bases and J shed 13 bases, with 15 bases lying between them. Germline CDR1 GTSNPN, CDR2 SVGIG (reference sequence). The CDR3 runs to 11 residues. The CDR3 loop reads CAWRVVGICTF. CDR3 bases: TGTGCCTGGAGAGTTGTGGGAATTTGCACCTTC.

This chain uses TRBV2 with TRBJ1-4; a weak D match, TRBD1 (5 bases). The CDR3 runs to 13 residues. Germline V gene sequence: CDR1 SNHLY, CDR2 FYNNEI. Deletions cut 9 bases from V and 5 bases from J, with 13 bases between. CDR3 nucleotides: TGTGCCAGATATGACAGTACAAATGAAAAACTGTTTTTT. Translation gives CARYDSTNEKLFF.